This is a list of T cell receptor beta chains from one sample in a study of blood T cell repertoires in COVID-19. TCRdb keeps only in-frame clones here, not all; method: immunoSEQ multiplex PCR. The sample lists about 110,000 clones, under 85% seen once, with just over 4% in the top ten. Sequenced input: peripheral blood. The origin of the receptors is a woman between 65 and 79 years old with acute or convalescent COVID-19. Both conserved end residues are part of each CDR3. The D gene is left open where the match is weak. Size is omitted from some rows. Given values are once, few, many or a class for expanded clones.

TRBJ2-1 | TRBV30 | TRBD1 | - | TGTGCCTGGACAGGAGGCGGGACAGGGCCCTACAATGAGCAGTTCTTC | CAWTGGGTGPYNEQFF
TRBJ1-4 | TRBV6-5 | TRBD1 | - | TGTGCCAGCAGCCCGTACGATCCGAACAGGGGAAAACTGTTTTTT | CASSPYDPNRGKLFF
TRBJ1-1 | TRBV29-1 | - | - | TGCAGCGTTGAAATAGAATTGAACACTGAAGCTTTCTTT | CSVEIELNTEAFF
TRBJ1-6 | TRBV6-4 | - | - | TGTGCCAGCAGTGTGGCCTCTAATTCACCCCTCCACTTT | CASSVASNSPLHF
TRBJ2-5 | TRBV2 | TRBD2 | - | TGTGCCAGCAGTGGATTAGCGGGAGGGGAGACCCAGTACTTC | CASSGLAGGETQYF
TRBJ1-4 | TRBV4-1 | TRBD1 | - | TGCGCCAGCAGCCGGTCAGGGGGCGTAAAACTGTTTTTT | CASSRSGGVKLFF
TRBJ1-5 | TRBV15 | - | - | TGTGCCACCAGCTTGCCGGTTAGCAATCAGCCCCAGCATTTT | CATSLPVSNQPQHF
TRBJ2-3 | TRBV7-9 | - | few | TGTGCCAGCAGCTTAGAGCGGGTCCTAGATACGCAGTATTTT | CASSLERVLDTQYF
TRBJ2-1 | TRBV3-1/TRBV3-2 | - | - | TGTGCCAGCAGCTTCGGAGTAGCGGCCTACTACAATGAGCAGTTCTTC | CASSFGVAAYYNEQFF
TRBJ1-2 | TRBV7-3 | TRBD1 | - | TGTGCCAGCAGCCGGGACAGGGGGCTTGATGGCTACACCTTC | CASSRDRGLDGYTF
TRBJ2-5 | TRBV6-5 | TRBD2 | - | TGTGCCAGCAGCACTAGCGGGGGTCCATTGGAGACCCAGTACTTC | CASSTSGGPLETQYF
TRBJ2-1 | TRBV14 | TRBD2 | - | TGTGCCAGCAGCGCCCGCCTAGCGGGGGGAGGCAATGAGCAGTTCTTC | CASSARLAGGGNEQFF
TRBJ1-1 | TRBV7-8 | - | few | TGTGCCAGCAGCCTGGGACATCCTGGGCCGAACACTGAAGCTTTCTTT | CASSLGHPGPNTEAFF
TRBJ2-5 | TRBV6-2/TRBV6-3 | TRBD1 | - | TGTGCCAGCAGTCAAACAGGGGAAACCCAGTACTTC | CASSQTGETQYF
TRBJ1-5 | TRBV30 | TRBD1 | few | TGTGCCTGGGATCGACAGGGGAGCAATCAGCCCCAGCATTTT | CAWDRQGSNQPQHF
TRBJ2-4 | TRBV24-1 | TRBD2 | - | TGTGCCACCAGTGATCCGGGACTAGCCGGGGGAAACATTCAGTACTTC | CATSDPGLAGGNIQYF
TRBJ2-2 | TRBV4-2 | TRBD2 | - | TGTGCCAGCAGCCAAGAAACGGTGGCGGGGGGGCCAACCGGGGAGCTGTTTTTT | CASSQETVAGGPTGELFF
TRBJ1-4 | TRBV5-8 | TRBD1 | - | TGTGCCAGCAGCTTCAGGGGGACAGGGAAGGAAAAACTGTTTTTT | CASSFRGTGKEKLFF
TRBJ1-6 | TRBV28 | TRBD1 | - | TGTGCCAGCAGTTTAAGGGTGGCAGGGGGGCCACCCCTCCACTTT | CASSLRVAGGPPLHF
TRBJ2-1 | TRBV5-6 | - | - | TGTGCCAGCAGCTTGGTGGCGAGGAGCTCCTACAATGAGCAGTTCTTC | CASSLVARSSYNEQFF
TRBJ2-2 | TRBV5-1 | - | - | TGCGCCAGCACCATGACACCCGCCGCGAACACCGGGGAGCTGTTTTTT | CASTMTPAANTGELFF
TRBJ1-5 | TRBV28 | - | few | TGTGCCAGCAGTCCCCCAGGTTTGAGCAATCAGCCCCAGCATTTT | CASSPPGLSNQPQHF
TRBJ2-1 | TRBV27 | - | - | TGTGCCAGCAGCTGGGGGGACAGTTACAATGAGCAGTTCTTC | CASSWGDSYNEQFF
TRBJ2-2 | TRBV2 | - | - | TGTGCCAGCACGTCGAGACAGAACACCGGGGAGCTGTTTTTT | CASTSRQNTGELFF
TRBJ2-1 | TRBV6-5 | TRBD2 | once | TGTGCCAATAGACTAGCGGAGTCGCCTTATGAGCAGTTCTTC | CANRLAESPYEQFF
TRBJ2-3 | TRBV7-2 | - | - | TGTGCCAGCAGCTTAGACCGGTCCCAGGGTACGCAGTATTTT | CASSLDRSQGTQYF
TRBJ2-1 | TRBV19 | TRBD1 | few | TGTGCCAGTAGTATAGGTGGGACAGATCTCTTAAATGAGCAGTTCTTC | CASSIGGTDLLNEQFF
TRBJ1-3 | TRBV18 | TRBD1 | - | TGTGCCAGCTCACCCCTTCCGGGACAGGGAAGTGTTGGAAACACCATATATTTT | CASSPLPGQGSVGNTIYF
TRBJ2-3 | TRBV5-1 | - | - | TGCGCCAGCAGCTTCGGGGGAGATACGCAGTATTTT | CASSFGGDTQYF
TRBJ1-2 | TRBV7-2 | - | few | TGTGCCAACTCCCGTCCGGGACAAGGAGTGTTGGGCGGCTACACCTTC | CANSRPGQGVLGGYTF
TRBJ2-1 | TRBV28 | TRBD2 | - | TGTGCCACACGCACTAGCGGGGGGGCAAGTGGATATGAGCAGTTCTTC | CATRTSGGASGYEQFF
TRBJ1-6 | TRBV7-2 | - | few | TGTGCCAGCAGCCTCCAGGGAGGTAATTCACCCCTCCACTTT | CASSLQGGNSPLHF
TRBJ1-6 | TRBV14 | - | - | TGTGCCAGCAGCCAAGTGTTGCAGGGGTACTCACCCCTCCACTTT | CASSQVLQGYSPLHF
TRBJ1-6 | TRBV28 | TRBD1 | - | TGTGCCAGCACCCAACAGGCAGGGACAGTCCGCCTCCACTTT | CASTQQAGTVRLHF
TRBJ1-6 | TRBV5-1 | - | - | TGCGCCAGCAGCTTGTCGGTCCGCTCCTATAATTCACCCCTCCACTTT | CASSLSVRSYNSPLHF
TRBJ1-2 | TRBV5-1 | - | - | TGCGCCAGCAGCCTTACCCGGACACCCTATGGCTACACCTTC | CASSLTRTPYGYTF
TRBJ1-5 | TRBV7-2 | - | - | TGTGCCAGCAGCTTAGGGCTCAATCAGCCCCAGCATTTT | CASSLGLNQPQHF
TRBJ2-2 | TRBV6-5 | - | - | TGTGCCAGCAGTTCCGCCCCAGGCGAGCGGGAGCTGTTTTTT | CASSSAPGERELFF
TRBJ1-1 | TRBV20-1 | - | - | TGCGGCACGGTCGGGAGCACTGAAGCTTTCTTT | CGTVGSTEAFF
TRBJ2-1 | TRBV28 | - | - | TGTGCCAGCAGTTTTAGTAATGGCGGAGTTGAGCAGTTCTTC | CASSFSNGGVEQFF
TRBJ1-5 | TRBV18 | - | - | TGTGCCAGCTCACGTCGCGGGGAGAGCAATCAGCCCCAGCATTTT | CASSRRGESNQPQHF
TRBJ2-1 | TRBV3-1/TRBV3-2 | TRBD1 | once | TGTGCCAGCAGCCGGTCAACAGGGGGCGGTGAGCAGTTCTTC | CASSRSTGGGEQFF
TRBJ1-6 | TRBV5-1 | - | - | TGCGCCAGCAGCCTAGGACAAGCTGCCTATAATTCACCCCTCCACTTT | CASSLGQAAYNSPLHF
TRBJ2-7 | TRBV29-1 | - | - | TGCAGCGTTGAAGATAGAGAGGGAAGCTCCTACGAGCAGTACTTC | CSVEDREGSSYEQYF
TRBJ2-7 | TRBV9 | TRBD2 | - | TGTGCCAGCAGCGCCTCAGGGACTAGCATCGACGAGCAGTACTTC | CASSASGTSIDEQYF
TRBJ1-5 | TRBV19 | - | few | TGTGCCAGTACGCAGGGCCCCTATAGCAATCAGCCCCAGCATTTT | CASTQGPYSNQPQHF
TRBJ2-2 | TRBV19 | TRBD2 | once | TGTGCCAGTACCCCTAGCGGGGGGGCCATCGGGGAGCTGTTTTTT | CASTPSGGAIGELFF
TRBJ1-3 | TRBV4-1 | TRBD1 | - | TGCGCCAGCGCCCAGGGACAGCCCTCTGGAAACACCATATATTTT | CASAQGQPSGNTIYF
TRBJ1-1 | TRBV11-2 | - | - | TGTGCCAGCAGCTCTCTATACAGGGCGACTATGAACACTGAAGCTTTCTTT | CASSSLYRATMNTEAFF
TRBJ1-1 | TRBV4-1 | - | - | TGCGCCAGCGCAGGGGAGGGAGTGAACACTGAAGCTTTCTTT | CASAGEGVNTEAFF
TRBJ2-5 | TRBV19 | - | - | TGTGCCAGTAGTATGTTAGAACAAGAGACCCAGTACTTC | CASSMLEQETQYF
TRBJ1-2 | TRBV5-4 | - | few | TGTGCCAGCAGCTCCCTGGCGCGGAACTATGGCTACACCTTC | CASSSLARNYGYTF